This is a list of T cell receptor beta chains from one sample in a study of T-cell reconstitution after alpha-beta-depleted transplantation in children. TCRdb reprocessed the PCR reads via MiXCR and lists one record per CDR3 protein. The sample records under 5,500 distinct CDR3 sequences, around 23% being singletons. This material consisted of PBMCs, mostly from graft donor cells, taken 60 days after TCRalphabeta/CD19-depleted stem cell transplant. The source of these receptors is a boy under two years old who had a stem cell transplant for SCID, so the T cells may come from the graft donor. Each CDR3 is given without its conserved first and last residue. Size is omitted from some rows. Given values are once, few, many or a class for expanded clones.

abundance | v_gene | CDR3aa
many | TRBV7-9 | ASSLDTYSNQPQH
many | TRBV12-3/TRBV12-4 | ASSPTGKYSGNTIY
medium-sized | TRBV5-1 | ASSPLQGDQPQH
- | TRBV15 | ATSSGSSYNEQF
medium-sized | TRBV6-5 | ASSRTGGGSNTIY
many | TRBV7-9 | ASSLEGRPGAPINYGYT
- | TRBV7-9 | AMSPGPNTDTQY
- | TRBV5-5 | ASSLRDPLPGEKLF
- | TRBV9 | ASSVEASGRAQY
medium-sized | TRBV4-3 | ASSRWALGDEKLF
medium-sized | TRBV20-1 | SARDLLRDRSTDTQY
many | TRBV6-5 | ASSRGTALTYNEQF
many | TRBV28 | ASSLRQGYTEAF
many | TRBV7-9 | ASSWLQVGTEAF
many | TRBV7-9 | ASSPDRGGDTGELF
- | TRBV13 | ASSFRDRGYEQY
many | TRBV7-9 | ASSLQRGGRYNEQF
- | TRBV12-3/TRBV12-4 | ASSPEDRGRWGEQY
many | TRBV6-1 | ASSEASGGADEQY
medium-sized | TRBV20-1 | SARDLGQGPKETQY
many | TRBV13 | ASSLKHFGPRT
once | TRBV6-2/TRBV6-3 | ASSSNPGTGVFWVNTEAF
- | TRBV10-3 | AIKERGGGDTQY
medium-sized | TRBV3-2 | ASSQGQSFNYGYT
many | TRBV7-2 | ASSSSWETQY
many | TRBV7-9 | ASSLTPSQYNSPLH
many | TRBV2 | ASSEDSHSYEQY
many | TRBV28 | ASISPTALNPPLH
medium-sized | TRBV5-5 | ASSPGQANYGYT
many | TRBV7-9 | ASSLREGAYNSPLH
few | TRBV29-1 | SDNRGGVTEAF
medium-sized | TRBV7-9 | ASSLMQETYEQY
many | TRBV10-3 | AIRRGQALGGLNTEAF
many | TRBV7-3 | ASSSGETQY
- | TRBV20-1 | SARALSRELRTEAF
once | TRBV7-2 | ASSLGRVGNEQF
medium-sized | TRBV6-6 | ASSYRGGRSDTQY
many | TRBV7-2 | ASSSLLWNTEAF
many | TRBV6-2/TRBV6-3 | ASTPWGRTRDEQY
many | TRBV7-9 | ASSPGDGPNQPQH
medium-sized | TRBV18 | ASSPRGLEAGELF
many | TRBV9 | ASSQGASGLYEQY
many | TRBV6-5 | ASRGPRTGELF
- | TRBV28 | ASSLSLAEYNEQF
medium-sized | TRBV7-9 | ASSFMAGWNEQF
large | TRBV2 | ASSEDWGAPYEQY